The 8 T cell receptor beta chains listed next were all sequenced from one sample in a study of cytomegalovirus exposure and HLA in healthy donors. The PCR employed 60 Vbeta primers together with 13 Jbeta primers. Assay used: immunoSEQ multiplex PCR; TCRdb lists only in-frame clones, some missing. The top ten clones hold more than 6.5% of a sample with 95,000 to 150,000 clones, about 62% of them seen once. Sequenced material: PBMCs. All receptors derive from a woman aged 40 to 50 in good health and CMV-seropositive.

V is TRBV15 and J is TRBJ2-5; 7 bases map to TRBD2. The CDR3 loop spans 14 amino acids. Trimming took 8 bases from V and 5 from J; bases not matched to a gene: 11. Looked up from germline, CDR1 is LNHNV and CDR2 is YYDKDF (reference sequence). The CDR3 coding sequence is TGTGCCACCCGGCAGGAACGGGGGGTGGAGACCCAGTACTTC. Protein: CATRQERGVETQYF.

The chain recombines TRBV5-3 with TRBJ2-3, with D possibly being TRBD2 (6 bases). TRBV5-3 has ORF status, its function being uncertain. V was trimmed by 0 bases and J by 4 bases, leaving 15 bases between them. CDR3 length: 16 amino acids. The CDR3 sequence is CARSLATPGGADTQYF. The CDR3 nucleotides are TGTGCCAGAAGCTTGGCCACCCCCGGGGGAGCAGATACGCAGTATTTT.

The J gene is TRBJ1-6, the V gene TRBV5-4, with D possibly TRBD1 on 6 matching bases. V lost 0 bases, J lost 9 bases, and 16 bases lay in between. CDR1 is SGHNT, CDR2 YYREEE, per germline (reference sequence). The CDR3 sequence is 16 residues long. CDR3 nucleotide sequence: TGTGCCAGCAGCTTGGAAGGATCGAGGGGGGGTTCACCCCTCCACTTT. Encoded protein: CASSLEGSRGGSPLHF.

The chain couples TRBV5-1 to TRBJ1-1; 8 nucleotides agree with TRBD1. The ends lost 4 bases at V and 6 bases at J; junction bases unmatched: 8. Germline lookup yields CDR1 SGHRS and CDR2 YFSETQ. This CDR3 is 14 amino acids long. CDR3 sequence: CASSLGQGVAEAFF. The CDR3 DNA reads as TGCGCCAGCAGCCTCGGACAGGGTGTGGCTGAAGCTTTCTTT.

V and J are TRBV25-1 and TRBJ2-3; D possibly corresponds to TRBD1 (7 bases). The CDR3 sequence is 18 residues long. CDR1 is MGHDK, CDR2 SYGVNS, per germline. The V gene lost 4 bases and the J gene lost 2 bases, with 22 bases spanning the gap. In nucleotides, the CDR3 is TGTGCCAGCAGTGTTGAGGGGGCAAGGGACTTAGCCACAGATACGCAGTATTTT. Translating it yields CASSVEGARDLATDTQYF.

This clone was found a few times. This sequence joins TRBV28 and TRBJ2-7; tentatively, D is TRBD2 (5 bases). V gave up 6 bases and J gave up 6 bases, with 9 bases separating them. The CDR3 contains 11 residues. The germline gives CDR1 MDHEN, CDR2 SYDVKM. The CDR3 loop is CASRGSSEQYF. CDR3 coding DNA: TGTGCCAGCAGGGGGAGTTCCGAGCAGTACTTC.

V is TRBV28 and J is TRBJ2-7; 8 bases align to TRBD2. Per the germline V gene, CDR1 is MDHEN and CDR2 is SYDVKM. The V and J ends lost 10 bases and 5 bases, in that order; junction bases with no gene match: 16. The CDR3 loop spans 15 amino acids. Here the CDR3 reads CATSYPGRAVNEQYF. The DNA of the CDR3 is TGTGCCACCTCCTATCCCGGGAGGGCCGTGAACGAGCAGTACTTC. The full variable domain, with the rest looked up from reference TRBV28 and TRBJ2-7, is DVKVTQSSRYLVKRTGEKVFLECVQDMDHENMFWYRQDPGLGLRLIYFSYDVKMKEKGDIPEGYSVSREKKERFSLILESASTNQTSMYLCATSYPGRAVNEQYFGPGTRLTVT.

The chain joins TRBV5-1 to TRBJ1-2; D possibly corresponds to TRBD1 (6 bases). V was clipped by 0 bases and J by 3 bases, with 12 bases between them. The CDR3 covers 15 residues. Germline loops: CDR1 SGHRS, CDR2 YFSETQ. The CDR3 spells CASSLVGGADYGYTF. The DNA for the CDR3 is TGCGCCAGCAGCTTGGTAGGGGGGGCCGACTATGGCTACACCTTC. The full variable domain, completed using reference TRBV5-1 and TRBJ1-2, is KAGVTQTPRYLIKTRGQQVTLSCSPISGHRSVSWYQQTPGQGLQFLFEYFSETQRNKGNFPGRFSGRQFSNSRSEMNVSTLELGDSALYLCASSLVGGADYGYTFGSGTRLTVV.